What follows are 18 T cell receptor beta chains derived from one specimen sequenced in a study of T-cell memory formation after mild COVID-19. TCRdb reprocessed the 5' RACE reads with MiXCR, giving one entry per CDR3 protein. The data contain about 190,000 distinct CDR3 sequences, 18% of them singletons. The sequenced material came from PBMCs or a T cell subset sorted from them (not recorded which). All receptors come from an adult woman who had mild COVID-19 (a few samples of this study predate the infection). Cell type and time point are not known.

This clonotype has ten or more counts. V and J are TRBV20-1 and TRBJ2-7; 11 nucleotides align to TRBD1. The V segment lost 3 bases and the J segment 4 bases; nucleotides outside the gene matches: 8. The CDR3 loop spans 15 amino acids. Germline V gene lookup returns CDR1 DFQATT and CDR2 SNEGSKA (reference sequence). CDR3 loop: CSARGQGGQSYEQYF. The CDR3 bases are TGCAGTGCTAGGGGACAGGGGGGCCAATCGTACGAGCAGTACTTC.

This clonotype was counted at least ten times. The V and J genes are TRBV7-2 and TRBJ2-1; 8 bases align to TRBD1. Looked up from germline, CDR1 is SGHTA and CDR2 is FQGNSA. The CDR3 is 15 residues long. With 5 bases clipped from V and 6 bases from J, the junction kept 9 bases outside the gene matches. CDR3 bases: TGTGCCAGCAGCCCCACGGCCGGACAGGGCAATGAGCAGTTCTTC. Residues: CASSPTAGQGNEQFF.

This chain joins TRBV28 and TRBJ1-2; possible D gene TRBD1, 6 bases. The CDR3 runs to 14 residues. V was trimmed by 6 bases and J by 2 bases, leaving 13 bases between them. Per the germline V gene, CDR1 is MDHEN and CDR2 is SYDVKM. CDR3 in DNA: TGTGCCAGCAGGGGGACAAGATCGAACTATGGCTACACCTTC. Protein: CASRGTRSNYGYTF.

Only a few counts were recorded for this clonotype. The chain has TRBV12-3 or TRBV12-4 and TRBJ2-1; 7 bases fit TRBD1. There are 15 residues in the CDR3. The V segment lost 4 bases and the J segment 5 bases; nucleotides outside the gene matches: 8. The CDR3 protein is CASSSQQGTDNEQFF. CDR3 coding DNA: TGTGCCAGCAGTTCACAACAGGGGACGGACAATGAGCAGTTCTTC.

This clonotype came up a few times. V gene TRBV2 combines with J gene TRBJ2-5, with a weak D call TRBD2 (5 bases). CDR1 is SNHLY and CDR2 is FYNNEI in the germline V gene. V was pared by 6 bases and J by 2 bases, with 13 bases between. The CDR3 spans 14 residues. CDR3 nucleotide sequence: TGTGCCAGCAGCCCAACTAGAGAACAAGAGACCCAGTACTTC. Translation: CASSPTREQETQYF.

This clonotype was seen a few times. One junction end does not reproduce the germline sequence, and a read error may be involved. The V call is TRBV5-4, the J call TRBJ1-1; no definite D call. CDR3 length equals 14 residues. Germline V gene lookup returns CDR1 SGHNT and CDR2 YYREEE (reference sequence). In nucleotides, the CDR3 is TGTGCCCGCAGCTTGGACCCATCTAGCCCTGAAGCTTTCTTT. Translated: CARSLDPSSPEAFF. Filled out from reference TRBV5-4 and TRBJ1-1, the complete variable domain reads ETGVTQSPTHLIKTRGQQVTLRCSSQSGHNTVSWYQQALGQGPQFIFQYYREEENGRGNFPPRFSGLQFPNYSSELNVNALELDDSALYLCARSLDPSSPEAFFGQGTRLTVV.

This clonotype was detected many times. The gene calls are TRBV29-1 and TRBJ2-2; possible D gene TRBD1, 6 bases. Germline CDR1 SQVTM, CDR2 ANQGSEA. Trimming shortened V by 5 bases and J by 2 bases, and 12 bases separated the two germline ends. The CDR3 covers 14 residues. CDR3 in DNA: TGCAGCGTTTCTTGGACAGTCAACACCGGGGAGCTGTTTTTT. Protein sequence: CSVSWTVNTGELFF.

This clonotype was picked up a small number of times. This chain uses TRBV4-1 with TRBJ1-2; D is perhaps TRBD1 (5 bases). The CDR3 is made up of 12 amino acids. Germline V CDR1 and CDR2: MGHRA, YSYEKL. The V end lost 5 bases, the J end lost 7 bases, and 11 bases lay between the germline ends. The CDR3 is CASSSRGLGYTF. CDR3 bases: TGCGCCAGCAGCTCGAGGGGCCTTGGCTACACCTTC.

This clonotype was recorded a few times. V gene TRBV5-1 combines with J gene TRBJ1-5; 11 bases match TRBD1. The CDR3 spans 15 residues. V lost 5 bases to trimming and J lost 5 bases; unmatched junction nucleotides: 6. Germline V gives CDR1 SGHRS, CDR2 YFSETQ. The CDR3 region has the DNA TGCGCCAGCAGGCGGACAGGGGGCAATGATCAGCCCCAGCATTTT. Translated, it gives CASRRTGGNDQPQHF.

The rearrangement links TRBV19 to TRBJ1-2; D gene uncertain. Trimming stripped 7 bases from V and 4 bases from J, with 7 bases between. CDR1 and CDR2 (germline): LNHDA, SQIVND (reference sequence). There are 11 residues in the CDR3. The CDR3 DNA reads as TGTGCCAGTACCTCCGCCTATGGCTACACCTTC. Translated, it gives CASTSAYGYTF.

V usage is TRBV11-3 and J usage is TRBJ2-5, with D possibly being TRBD1 (6 bases). There are 12 residues in the CDR3. The V end lost 5 bases, the J end lost 5 bases, and 9 bases lay between the germline ends. In germline, CDR1 is SGHNT, CDR2 YENEEA. The CDR3 nucleotides are TGTGCCAGCAGCCCGGACAGCGAGACCCAGTACTTC. It translates to CASSPDSETQYF.

This clonotype appeared a few times. This chain connects TRBV12-3 or TRBV12-4 to TRBJ1-4; tentative D call: TRBD1 (6 bases). CDR3 length: 17 amino acids. Trimming left V 2 bases short and J 3 bases short, with 16 bases between. The CDR3 spells CASSLSPRTGPNEKLFF. CDR3 sequence (DNA): TGTGCCAGCAGTTTAAGCCCCCGAACAGGGCCTAATGAAAAACTGTTTTTT.

This clonotype was counted only a few times. The genes are TRBV12-3 or TRBV12-4 and TRBJ2-6; 8 nucleotides line up with TRBD1. V lost 5 bases and J lost 12; bases outside the gene matches: 9. CDR3 length: 14 amino acids. CDR3 amino acids: CASSPRDRLGVLTF. CDR3 bases: TGTGCCAGCAGTCCCCGGGACAGGCTGGGCGTCCTGACTTTC.

There are a few counts of this clonotype. The chain uses TRBV7-9 and TRBJ2-3; D remains unclear. The CDR3 contains 13 residues. V lost 5 bases and J lost 0, with 6 bases in between. Germline CDR1 reads SEHNR; CDR2 reads FQNEAQ (reference sequence). In DNA, the CDR3 is TGTGCCAGCAGCGCCCCTAGCACAGATACGCAGTATTTT. It encodes CASSAPSTDTQYF.

V usage is TRBV7-8 and J usage is TRBJ2-7, with 13 nucleotides matching TRBD2. From germline, CDR1 is SGHVS and CDR2 FQNEAQ. The J segment lost 0 bases and the V segment lost 5 bases, leaving 4 bases of the junction unmatched. This CDR3 has 16 residues. The CDR3 spells CASSHRLAGGSYEQYF. The CDR3 DNA follows: TGTGCCAGCAGCCATCGACTAGCGGGAGGCTCCTACGAGCAGTACTTC.

The chain joins TRBV2 to TRBJ2-3, with TRBD1 identical over 8 bases. The CDR3 covers 12 residues. Germline CDR1 reads SNHLY; CDR2 reads FYNNEI. With V trimmed by 5 bases and J by 14 bases, 9 bases remained unmatched. The DNA of the CDR3 is TGTGCCAGCAGTCCCGGACAGGGTCGTATGTATTTT. This codes for CASSPGQGRMYF.

Here the CDR3 reads CASSLAGAHSYEQYF. The DNA for the CDR3 is TGTGCCAGCAGCTTGGCGGGGGCACACTCCTACGAGCAGTACTTC. The V and J genes are TRBV11-1 and TRBJ2-7, with D maybe TRBD2 (7 bases). Trimming took off 3 bases at V and 0 bases at J, with 12 bases between the two ends. Germline lookup yields CDR1 SGHAT and CDR2 FQDESV (reference sequence). The CDR3 is made up of 15 amino acids.

This clonotype was observed a few times. The rearrangement uses TRBV3-1 and TRBJ1-2; TRBD1 agrees at 10 bases. CDR1 and CDR2 from the germline V gene are LGHDT and YNNKEL (reference sequence). V gave up 5 bases and J gave up 4 bases; unmatched junction bases: 4. CDR3 size: 14 residues. CDR3 in amino acids: CASSLTGGFYGYTF. CDR3 bases: TGTGCCAGCAGCTTGACAGGGGGCTTCTATGGCTACACCTTC.